This TCR beta chain derives from a study of PD-1 blockade in classical Hodgkin lymphoma. The method was immunoSEQ multiplex PCR; TCRdb's version includes in-frame clones alone and lacks a portion of them. The sample includes 100,000 to 120,000 clones, about nine tenths seen only once; the top ten take roughly 19%. This clone was recorded once. The time point here: cycle 4 day 1 (C4D1), after around six weeks of nivolumab. All patients experienced relapse after autologous stem cell transplantation, and brentuximab vedotin exposure was variable. The source is a human donor with classical Hodgkin lymphoma. Sequences were derived from peripheral blood mononuclear cells (PBMCs), sampled before the fourth cycle of nivolumab.

The CDR3 DNA sequence: TGTGCCAGCAGTGAAGGGACTAGCGGGAGGGCGGGGAATGAGCAGTTCTTC. Its protein product is CASSEGTSGRAGNEQFF. The chain joins TRBV2 to TRBJ2-1, with TRBD2 matching over 15 bases. Germline loops: CDR1 SNHLY, CDR2 FYNNEI. The ends lost 1 base at V and 7 bases at J; junction bases unmatched: 5. The CDR3 is 17 amino acids. Full variable domain (rest looked up from reference TRBV2 and TRBJ2-1): EPEVTQTPSHQVTQMGQEVILRCVPISNHLYFYWYRQILGQKVEFLVSFYNNEISEKSEIFDDQFSVERPDGSNFTLKIRSTKLEDSAMYFCASSEGTSGRAGNEQFFGPGTRLTVL.